This paragraph reports one T cell receptor (beta chain). A few counts support this clonotype. This receptor's antigen is unknown. The input lacks base qualities; no much larger clone sits a single base away. The record originates from a study of early T cells in non-severe SARS-CoV-2 infection listed by TCRdb under 2021. Background for the entire study: TCR sequencing used bulk RNA from unsorted whole blood, so alpha and beta chains could not be paired. Broader findings and caveats from the paper: VDJdb matching was skewed toward anti-spike CD8 responses, so virus-specific expansions were likely underestimated and private and CD4 specificities were missed.

Preparation of the library involved 5' RACE. The instrument given in TCRdb is NextSeq 500. To correct for sequencing error and PCR bias, the TCR library protocol tagged individual cDNA molecules with unique molecular identifiers. Both TCR alpha and beta chains were sequenced, and tight co-correlation was observed between alpha and beta sequence abundances in each sample. The authors' analysis ran thus. Decombinator V4 was used to perform V gene, J gene and CDR3 annotation of TCR sequences. Expanded TCRs were defined as changing significantly between any two time points under a Poisson model with p below 0.0001. Abundances of TCRs were expressed as counts per million after normalisation to the total number of TCRs sequenced in each sample. MAIT TCRs were defined by TRAV1-2 paired with TRAJ12, TRAJ20 or TRAJ33, and iNKT TCRs by TRAV10 paired with TRAJ18. VDJdb, accessed 1 November 2021, was searched for CMV, EBV and SARS-CoV-2 annotated TCRs, with TCRs annotated for multiple antigens excluded. TCRdb took the public reads, trimmed them with fastp at Q25, ran MiXCR for clone calling and kept in-frame beta chains. Identical CDR3 protein sequences are pooled into one entry, listed with their most common genes and DNA. The V and J calls, along with clone size, are taken from TCRdb and not from the paper's own processing. Within this sample are 86,000 or so distinct CDR3 sequences, with roughly 5.7% of them counted one time only. The biggest ten clones account for less than 9.5% of the sample.

The CDR3, cysteine through phenylalanine, is 13 amino acids long. The retained sequence is limited to the CDR3, 39 bases, with the frame set at the first base. Unmatched junction bases come to 8, with V trimmed by 5 bases and J by 8 bases. Looking up the germline V gene (reference sequence) yields CDR1 SEHNR and CDR2 FQNEAQ. This was a case-control study nested in a cohort of healthcare workers in London, UK, who had nasopharyngeal swab PCR tests and blood samples taken every week. Between 23 and 31 March 2020, the week of the UK lockdown, healthcare workers were enrolled and then followed up weekly for as long as 16 weeks.

This sequence originates from an adult who was a healthcare worker with PCR-confirmed SARS-CoV-2 infection or an uninfected control (not recorded which). The specimen was whole blood. Recombination joined TRBV7-9 with TRBJ1-2; TRBD1 lines up with 7 middle nucleotides. The nucleotide sequence is TGTGCCAGCAGCCCAGACAGGGTTTACGGCTACACCTTC. Its product reads: CASSPDRVYGYTF. With the portions outside the CDR3 filled from the reference TRBV7-9 and TRBJ1-2 genes, the complete variable region becomes DTGVSQNPRHKITKRGQNVTFRCDPISEHNRLYWYRQTLGQGPEFLTYFQNEAQLEKSRLLSDRFSAERPKGSFSTLEIQRTEQGDSAMYLCASSPDRVYGYTFGSGTRLTVV.